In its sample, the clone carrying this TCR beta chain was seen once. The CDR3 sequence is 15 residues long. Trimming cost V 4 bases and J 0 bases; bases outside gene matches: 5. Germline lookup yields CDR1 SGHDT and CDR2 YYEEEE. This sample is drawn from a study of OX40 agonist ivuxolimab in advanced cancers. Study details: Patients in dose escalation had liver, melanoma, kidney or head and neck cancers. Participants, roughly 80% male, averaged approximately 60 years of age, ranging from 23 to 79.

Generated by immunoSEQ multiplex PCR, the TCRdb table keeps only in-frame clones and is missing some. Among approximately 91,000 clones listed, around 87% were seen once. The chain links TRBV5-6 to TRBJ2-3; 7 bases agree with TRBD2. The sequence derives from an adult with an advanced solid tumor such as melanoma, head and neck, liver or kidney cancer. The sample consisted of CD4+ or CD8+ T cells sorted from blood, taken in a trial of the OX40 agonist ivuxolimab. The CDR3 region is CASSREDTSTDTQYF. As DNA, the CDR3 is TGTGCCAGCAGCCGGGAGGACACCAGCACAGATACGCAGTATTTT.